These 16 T cell receptor beta chains originate from one sample sequenced in a study of blood T cell repertoires in COVID-19. Assay used: immunoSEQ multiplex PCR; TCRdb lists only in-frame clones, some missing. The data show 95,000 or so clones, more than 65% seen once. The sequencing sample was made of peripheral blood. Receptor source: a man older than 75 with active or convalescent COVID-19.

V and J are TRBV6-5 and TRBJ1-1; D is unclear. This CDR3 spans 13 amino acids. The V and J ends lost 6 bases and 1 base respectively, with 9 bases between them. Germline-derived CDR1 and CDR2 are MNHEY and SVGAGI. The CDR3 reads CASSLSTNTEAFF. The CDR3, as DNA: TGTGCCAGCAGCCTTAGCACGAACACTGAAGCTTTCTTT.

The chain combines TRBV12-5 with TRBJ2-5, with TRBD2 matching 8 bases. Germline V gene lookup returns CDR1 LGHNT and CDR2 FRNRAP. The length of the CDR3 is 15 residues. V shed 0 bases and J 4 bases; nucleotides not matched to a gene: 4. CDR3 protein: CASGLVPGGVETQYF. The CDR3 DNA follows: TGTGCTAGTGGTTTGGTACCGGGAGGGGTAGAGACCCAGTACTTC.

The J gene is TRBJ2-7, the V gene TRBV30; possible D gene TRBD2, 5 bases. The ends were cut back, 0 bases at V and 3 bases at J, with 12 bases in the middle. Germline V CDR1 and CDR2: GTSNPN, SVGIG (reference sequence). The CDR3 consists of 14 residues. DNA of the CDR3: TGTGCCTGGAGTGTATCGGGGAACCGCTACGAGCAGTACTTC. It specifies CAWSVSGNRYEQYF. The full variable domain, in which reference TRBV30 and TRBJ2-7 provide the parts outside the CDR3, is SQTIHQWPATLVQPVGSPLSLECTVEGTSNPNLYWYRQAAGRGLQLLFYSVGIGQISSEVPQNLSASRPQDRQFILSSKKLLLSDSGFYLCAWSVSGNRYEQYFGPGTRLTVT.

J is TRBJ1-3 and V is TRBV5-6; D gene ambiguous. The CDR3 runs to 14 residues. V lost 1 base to trimming and J lost 0 bases, with 5 bases between them. Germline V gene data show CDR1 as SGHDT and CDR2 as YYEEEE. This chain's CDR3 is CASSLRSSGNTIYF. The CDR3 DNA follows: TGTGCCAGCAGCTTGAGGAGCTCTGGAAACACCATATATTTT.

The chain uses TRBV14 and TRBJ2-7; possible D gene TRBD1, 6 bases. Germline lookup yields CDR1 SGHDN and CDR2 FVKESK. This CDR3 has 15 amino acids. V shed 5 bases and J shed 2 bases, with 16 bases lying between them. Written as DNA, the CDR3 is TGTGCCAGCAGCAACGGCAGGGGCCGAACCTACGAGCAGTACTTC. Its protein product is CASSNGRGRTYEQYF.

V usage is TRBV7-8 and J usage is TRBJ2-2, with 7 bases that match TRBD1. Per germline, CDR1 SGHVS and CDR2 FQNEAQ. This CDR3 contains 15 residues. J lost 6 bases, V lost 1 base, and 5 bases had no gene match. The CDR3 sequence is CASSLEGAFPGELFF. CDR3 DNA sequence: TGTGCCAGCAGCTTAGAGGGGGCTTTTCCCGGGGAGCTGTTTTTT. Full variable domain (outside the CDR3, taken from reference TRBV7-8 and TRBJ2-2): GAGVSQSPRYKVAKRGQDVALRCDPISGHVSLFWYQQALGQGPEFLTYFQNEAQLDKSGLPSDRFFAERPEGSVSTLKIQRTQQEDSAVYLCASSLEGAFPGELFFGEGSRLTVL.

The sample holds a few counts of this clone. The chain uses TRBV11-2 and TRBJ1-6, with TRBD1 as a possible D gene (5 bases). V was trimmed by 4 bases and J by 4 bases, leaving 8 bases between them. The germline V gene has CDR1 SGHAT and CDR2 FQNNGV. The CDR3 spans 14 residues. The CDR3 DNA reads as TGTGCCAGCAGCTACTCAGGGTATAATTCACCCCTCCACTTT. This codes for CASSYSGYNSPLHF. The full variable domain, completed using reference TRBV11-2 and TRBJ1-6, is EAGVAQSPRYKIIEKRQSVAFWCNPISGHATLYWYQQILGQGPKLLIQFQNNGVVDDSQLPKDRFSAERLKGVDSTLKIQPAKLEDSAVYLCASSYSGYNSPLHFGNGTRLTVT.

The chain combines TRBV11-3 with TRBJ1-1; no definite D call. Per germline, CDR1 SGHNT and CDR2 YENEEA. The V end lost 0 bases, the J end lost 3 bases, and 5 bases lay between the germline ends. This CDR3 is 13 amino acids long. The CDR3 coding sequence is TGTGCCAGCAGCTTAGACAGCGACACTGAAGCTTTCTTT. Residues: CASSLDSDTEAFF.

The chain is built from TRBV19 and TRBJ1-4; 11 positions agree with TRBD1. The J segment lost 6 bases and the V segment lost 7 bases, leaving 7 bases of the junction unmatched. The CDR3 runs 15 residues. Germline V lookup: CDR1 LNHDA, CDR2 SQIVND (reference sequence). Here the CDR3 DNA reads TGTGCCAGTATACGGGACAGGGGGAGGCATGAAAAACTGTTTTTT. It translates to CASIRDRGRHEKLFF.

This clone was detected only a few times. The chain has TRBV4-3 and TRBJ1-5; a possible D gene is TRBD1 (6 bases). V lost 0 bases, J lost 6 bases, and 18 bases lay in between. CDR3 length: 17 residues. Germline V CDR1 and CDR2: LGHNA, YSLEER. DNA of the CDR3: TGCGCCAGCAGCCAAGACTGGACAGCCACTATCGGTCAGCCCCAGCATTTT. Translation: CASSQDWTATIGQPQHF.

The genes are TRBV28 and TRBJ1-2; 10 nucleotides agree with TRBD1. CDR3 length: 16 amino acids. Germline V gives CDR1 MDHEN, CDR2 SYDVKM. The V segment lost 5 bases and the J segment 4 bases; nucleotides outside the gene matches: 10. The CDR3 protein is CASSETGGSGVYGYTF. The CDR3 DNA sequence: TGTGCCAGCAGTGAGACAGGGGGCAGTGGAGTCTATGGCTACACCTTC.

The chain combines TRBV11-3 with TRBJ2-1; tentative D call: TRBD1 (5 bases). V was cut by 4 bases and J by 9 bases, with 7 bases left in between. Looked up from germline, CDR1 is SGHNT and CDR2 is YENEEA. The CDR3 is 11 amino acids. The CDR3 coding sequence is TGTGCCAGCAGCTATGGGGCTGAGCAGTTCTTC. Amino acids: CASSYGAEQFF.

V usage is TRBV24-1 and J usage is TRBJ2-1; tentatively, D is TRBD1 (5 bases). V dropped 4 bases and J dropped 4 bases, with 10 bases sitting between them. Germline CDR1 reads KGHDR; CDR2 reads SFDVKD. This CDR3 comprises 14 residues. The CDR3 nucleotides read TGTGCCACCAGTGACGCGGACATGTACAATGAGCAGTTCTTC. This encodes CATSDADMYNEQFF.

This chain uses TRBV21-1 with TRBJ1-4; TRBD1, the table's D call, lacks a check against the DNA. TRBV21-1 has pseudogene status. The CDR3 sequence is 18 residues long. The CDR3 region has the DNA TGTGCCAGCAGCAAAGACCCCATCATGGTGACAATTGATGAAAAACTGTTTTTT. Translating it yields CASSKDPIMVTIDEKLFF.

The J gene is TRBJ1-4, the V gene TRBV5-4, with 9 bases lining up with TRBD1. V shed 1 base, J shed 8 bases, and the junction held 6 bases outside the gene matches. Germline lookup yields CDR1 SGHNT and CDR2 YYREEE (reference sequence). The CDR3 totals 15 residues. CDR3 loop: CASSLKGQGQEKLFF. CDR3 in DNA: TGTGCCAGCAGCTTGAAGGGACAGGGTCAGGAAAAACTGTTTTTT.

This chain links TRBV5-1 with TRBJ2-3; D ambiguous. V was shortened by 3 bases and J by 4 bases, with 6 bases between the two germline ends. CDR1 and CDR2 (germline): SGHRS, YFSETQ. The CDR3 extends over 12 amino acids. The CDR3 sequence: CASSSTADTQYF. The DNA for the CDR3 is TGCGCCAGCAGCTCTACGGCAGATACGCAGTATTTT.